The 28 T cell receptor beta chains given below trace back to one sample, sequenced in a study of cytomegalovirus exposure and HLA in healthy donors. The PCR made use of 60 Vbeta and 13 Jbeta primers. The assay was immunoSEQ multiplex PCR, and TCRdb's table has in-frame clones only and misses some. This sample has approximately 140,000 clones, with about 85% found just once. The sample was PBMCs. The receptors were gathered from a boy younger than 18 in good health and CMV-seronegative.

The chain combines TRBV7-6 with TRBJ2-1; TRBD2 aligns across 9 bases. Trimming cost V 6 bases and J 8 bases; bases outside gene matches: 11. Germline V gene sequence: CDR1 SGHVS, CDR2 FNYEAQ. CDR3 size: 15 residues. The chain's CDR3 is CASSFSGSGRDEQFF. CDR3 nucleotide sequence: TGTGCCAGCAGTTTTAGCGGGAGTGGTAGGGATGAGCAGTTCTTC.

This sequence joins TRBV11-2 and TRBJ1-1; a possible D gene is TRBD1 (6 bases). Germline values: CDR1 SGHAT, CDR2 FQNNGV. Trimming shortened V by 5 bases and J by 7 bases, and 11 bases separated the two germline ends. The CDR3 loop spans 12 amino acids. The CDR3 region has the DNA TGTGCCAGCAGCCGAGGACAGAATGAAGCTTTCTTT. Its protein product is CASSRGQNEAFF. The complete variable domain, with remaining parts taken from reference TRBV11-2 and TRBJ1-1, reads EAGVAQSPRYKIIEKRQSVAFWCNPISGHATLYWYQQILGQGPKLLIQFQNNGVVDDSQLPKDRFSAERLKGVDSTLKIQPAKLEDSAVYLCASSRGQNEAFFGQGTRLTVV.

The J gene is TRBJ2-3, the V gene TRBV14; TRBD1 matches 9 bases. CDR1 SGHDN and CDR2 FVKESK come from the germline V gene. The ends lost 2 bases at V and 6 bases at J; junction bases unmatched: 12. The CDR3 is made up of 17 amino acids. The DNA of the CDR3 is TGTGCCAGCAGCCAATCCCTGGGACAGGGTTGGGGGGATACGCAGTATTTT. Residues: CASSQSLGQGWGDTQYF.

The chain joins TRBV5-4 to TRBJ2-3, with D possibly being TRBD1 (5 bases). The CDR3 is made up of 12 amino acids. The V end was cut by 6 bases, the J end by 6 bases, with 11 bases between. Germline CDR1 SGHNT, CDR2 YYREEE (reference sequence). The CDR3 loop reads CASTDRVDTQYF. DNA of the CDR3: TGTGCCAGCACCGACAGAGTGGATACGCAGTATTTT.

A few counts support this clone. The V and J genes are TRBV4-2 and TRBJ2-6, with D tentatively TRBD1 (6 bases). The germline V gene has CDR1 LGHNA and CDR2 YNFKEQ. This CDR3 spans 16 amino acids. V shed 1 base and J shed 0 bases, with 7 bases lying between them. CDR3 sequence reads: CASSQGRGSGANVLTF. The CDR3 DNA reads TGTGCCAGCAGCCAAGGCAGGGGCTCTGGGGCCAACGTCCTGACTTTC.

This sequence joins TRBV18 and TRBJ1-2, with D perhaps TRBD1 (6 bases). Germline V CDR1 and CDR2: KGHSH, LQKENI. Trimming removed 1 base from V and 3 bases from J, with 18 bases in between. The CDR3 has 17 residues. CDR3 sequence: CASSPQNLRGPYYGYTF. CDR3 bases: TGTGCCAGCTCACCACAGAATTTGCGGGGGCCATACTATGGCTACACCTTC.

This CDR3 is CASSPRTGDPTEAFF. The CDR3, as DNA: TGCGCCAGCAGCCCTCGGACAGGGGATCCCACTGAAGCTTTCTTT. This sequence joins TRBV4-1 and TRBJ1-1; 9 bases are shared with TRBD1. Germline trimming cut 4 bases from V and 4 bases from J; bases unmatched to any gene: 7. Germline V gene lookup returns CDR1 MGHRA and CDR2 YSYEKL. The CDR3 has 15 amino acids.

Only one count was recorded for this clone. The chain combines TRBV30 with TRBJ2-2; TRBD1 might be the D (6 bases). From germline, CDR1 is GTSNPN and CDR2 SVGIG (reference sequence). The CDR3 extends over 12 amino acids. V dropped 6 bases and J dropped 4 bases, with 9 bases sitting between them. The CDR3 sequence: CACLQGTGELFF. As DNA, the CDR3 is TGTGCCTGCTTACAGGGCACCGGGGAGCTGTTTTTT.

The gene calls are TRBV27 and TRBJ2-1; D is uncertain. The ends were cut back, 5 bases at V and 5 bases at J, with 4 bases in the middle. Germline V lookup: CDR1 MNHEY, CDR2 SMNVEV (reference sequence). This CDR3 is built from 11 residues. The CDR3 reads CASSHNNEQFF. The CDR3 DNA follows: TGTGCCAGCAGTCACAACAATGAGCAGTTCTTC.

DNA for the CDR3: TGTGCCAGCAGCCACGGGTCCTACGAGCAGTACTTC. Protein: CASSHGSYEQYF. The V gene is TRBV14, the J gene TRBJ2-7; D is ambiguous. The CDR3 runs 12 residues. Trimming removed 3 bases at V and 1 base at J, with 4 bases between. In germline, CDR1 is SGHDN, CDR2 FVKESK.

The chain employs TRBV5-4 and TRBJ1-3, with 11 bases fitting TRBD1. J gave up 3 bases and V 4 bases, and 6 bases lay outside the gene matches. The CDR3 runs 16 residues. Germline lookup yields CDR1 SGHNT and CDR2 YYREEE (reference sequence). CDR3: CASSRGTGGNGNTIYF. Written as DNA, the CDR3 is TGTGCCAGCAGCCGCGGGACAGGGGGTAATGGAAACACCATATATTTT.

This chain joins TRBV7-9 and TRBJ2-3; TRBD2 agrees at 14 bases. The CDR3 length is 17 residues. V lost 5 bases and J lost 5; bases outside the gene matches: 9. CDR1 and CDR2 from the germline V gene are SEHNR and FQNEAQ (reference sequence). CDR3 DNA: TGTGCCAGCAGCCAACGACTAGCGGGAGGGCCGGGAGATACGCAGTATTTT. It specifies CASSQRLAGGPGDTQYF.

This clone was counted once. V and J are TRBV6-6 and TRBJ2-1, with 7 bases aligning to TRBD2. V lost 6 bases, J lost 4 bases, and 12 bases stayed unmatched. Per the germline V gene, CDR1 is MNHNY and CDR2 is SVGAGI (reference sequence). The CDR3 sequence is 16 residues long. The CDR3 DNA reads as TGTGCCAGCAGCGATCCGCCGGCGGGAGTTTACAATGAGCAGTTCTTC. This translates into CASSDPPAGVYNEQFF.

This chain joins TRBV7-8 and TRBJ2-7; D not resolved. V was trimmed by 3 bases and J by 1 base, leaving 13 bases between them. The CDR3 covers 15 residues. CDR1 and CDR2 (germline): SGHVS, FQNEAQ. The CDR3 nucleotides are TGTGCCAGCAGCTTTTACCTAGACCCGTCCTACGAGCAGTACTTC. It yields the protein CASSFYLDPSYEQYF.

The V and J genes are TRBV5-1 and TRBJ2-2, with 11 bases fitting TRBD1. The germline V gene has CDR1 SGHRS and CDR2 YFSETQ. Losses at the gene ends were 3 bases for V and 2 bases for J; bases not matched to a gene: 3. The length of the CDR3 is 16 residues. CDR3 amino acids: CASSWTGGSNTGELFF. In nucleotides, the CDR3 is TGCGCCAGCAGCTGGACAGGGGGCAGCAACACCGGGGAGCTGTTTTTT.

The chain employs TRBV6-5 and TRBJ1-3; a possible D gene is TRBD1 (5 bases). Germline V lookup: CDR1 MNHEY, CDR2 SVGAGI. Trimming removed 3 bases at V and 2 bases at J, with 14 bases between. The CDR3 extends over 16 amino acids. The CDR3 here is CASSYSGGGAGNTIYF. CDR3 DNA sequence: TGTGCCAGCAGTTATAGTGGCGGGGGAGCTGGAAACACCATATATTTT.

The chain uses TRBV27 and TRBJ1-4; unclear D gene. This CDR3 region has 13 residues. Germline lookup yields CDR1 MNHEY and CDR2 SMNVEV (reference sequence). V gave up 4 bases and J gave up 8 bases, with 11 bases separating them. The CDR3: CASSSSTWEKLFF. The CDR3 region has the DNA TGTGCCAGCAGTTCAAGTACATGGGAAAAACTGTTTTTT. The full variable domain, with the rest looked up from reference TRBV27 and TRBJ1-4, is EAQVTQNPRYLITVTGKKLTVTCSQNMNHEYMSWYRQDPGLGLRQIYYSMNVEVTDKGDVPEGYKVSRKEKRNFPLILESPSPNQTSLYFCASSSSTWEKLFFGSGTQLSVL.

The J gene is TRBJ1-1, the V gene TRBV25-1; 7 positions agree with TRBD1. Germline loops: CDR1 MGHDK, CDR2 SYGVNS. The trim removed 7 bases at V and 5 bases at J, leaving 13 bases unmatched. The CDR3 sequence is 15 residues long. CDR3 amino acids: CASTQRGTEKTEAFF. CDR3 DNA sequence: TGTGCCAGCACCCAAAGGGGGACAGAGAAGACTGAAGCTTTCTTT.

The chain couples TRBV29-1 to TRBJ2-1; 10 positions match TRBD2. CDR1 is SQVTM, CDR2 ANQGSEA, per germline. Losses at the gene ends were 4 bases for V and 9 bases for J; bases not matched to a gene: 3. The CDR3 length is 12 residues. The CDR3, as DNA: TGCAGCGTTGTGCTAGCGGGAGTTGAGCAGTTCTTC. This codes for CSVVLAGVEQFF.

This clone was found once. This chain uses TRBV7-2 with TRBJ2-7; tentative D call: TRBD2 (5 bases). Germline values: CDR1 SGHTA, CDR2 FQGNSA. Trimming left V 3 bases short and J 4 bases short, with 16 bases between. The CDR3 extends over 15 amino acids. The CDR3 loop is CASSLSTGTGYEQYF. Here the CDR3 DNA reads TGTGCCAGCAGCTTGAGTACGGGAACCGGGTACGAGCAGTACTTC.

The chain employs TRBV5-5 and TRBJ2-1; 8 bases agree with TRBD2. Germline loops: CDR1 SGHKS, CDR2 YYEKEE (reference sequence). This CDR3 spans 14 amino acids. With 4 bases clipped from V and 7 bases from J, the junction kept 7 bases outside the gene matches. The CDR3, as DNA: TGTGCCAGCAGCCTTAGGAGCGGGAGTAATGAGCAGTTCTTC. Its translation: CASSLRSGSNEQFF.

The genes are TRBV4-1 and TRBJ1-2; D gene unclear. The ends were cut back, 0 bases at V and 4 bases at J, with 15 bases in the middle. The V gene's germline CDR1 is MGHRA and CDR2 YSYEKL. This CDR3 has 16 residues. DNA for the CDR3: TGCGCCAGCAGCCAAGAGCCCTCGGGATTCCCCTATGGCTACACCTTC. Protein sequence: CASSQEPSGFPYGYTF.

Worth noting for this clone: Its ends do not fully match the called genes, so a read error is possible. This chain joins TRBV7-9 and TRBJ1-3; 8 bases line up with TRBD1. The germline V gene encodes CDR1 SEHNR and CDR2 FQNEAQ (reference sequence). The CDR3 contains 16 residues. The CDR3 protein is CSSSFLQGESGNTIYF. In DNA, the CDR3 is TGTTCCAGCAGCTTCCTACAGGGGGAGTCTGGAAACACCATATATTTT.

This chain joins TRBV7-9 and TRBJ1-4, with unresolved D. The CDR3 totals 15 residues. V gave up 1 base and J gave up 4 bases, with 10 bases separating them. Germline CDR1 is SEHNR and CDR2 is FQNEAQ (reference sequence). The DNA for the CDR3 is TGTGCCAGCAGCTTAGAGAGGTCCATTAATGAAAAACTGTTTTTT. It yields the protein CASSLERSINEKLFF.

This chain uses TRBV15 with TRBJ2-3, with D perhaps TRBD2 (6 bases). V gave up 0 bases and J gave up 6 bases, with 16 bases separating them. The CDR3 loop spans 16 amino acids. Germline V CDR1 and CDR2: LNHNV, YYDKDF (reference sequence). CDR3 bases: TGTGCCACCAGCAGAGAACGGCGGGGCGGCGCCGATACGCAGTATTTT. This encodes CATSRERRGGADTQYF. The variable domain in full, with the rest retrieved from reference TRBV15 and TRBJ2-3, is DAMVIQNPRYQVTQFGKPVTLSCSQTLNHNVMYWYQQKSSQAPKLLFHYYDKDFNNEADTPDNFQSRRPNTSFCFLDIRSPGLGDTAMYLCATSRERRGGADTQYFGPGTRLTVL.

This sequence joins TRBV5-8 and TRBJ2-7; a possible D gene is TRBD2 (6 bases). This CDR3 is built from 13 residues. V was trimmed by 4 bases and J by 3 bases, leaving 11 bases between them. CDR1 SGHTS and CDR2 YDEGEE come from the germline V gene. The CDR3 nucleotides read TGTGCCAGCAGCCCCGGGGGAAGCTACGAGCAGTACTTC. Its protein product is CASSPGGSYEQYF.

The chain links TRBV6-6 to TRBJ2-7; 9 nucleotides agree with TRBD1. The J segment lost 5 bases and the V segment lost 2 bases, leaving 7 bases of the junction unmatched. The CDR3 is made up of 15 amino acids. Per the germline V gene, CDR1 is MNHNY and CDR2 is SVGAGI (reference sequence). The CDR3 nucleotides read TGTGCCAGCAGTTACCCCGGACAGGGGCTAAACGAGCAGTACTTC. The encoded protein is CASSYPGQGLNEQYF.

Concerning this clone: At one of its ends the junction is not consistent with the germline gene, which may arise from a read error. This sequence joins TRBV13 and TRBJ2-7, with 7 nucleotides matching TRBD2. This CDR3 comprises 14 residues. CDR1 PRHDT and CDR2 FYEKMQ come from the germline V gene (reference sequence). The CDR3 region has the DNA TGTGTCAGCTCACGGGGGGTGAACTCCTACGAGCAGTACTTC. This codes for CVSSRGVNSYEQYF.